This TCR beta chain is drawn from a study of shared clonotypes between healthy human individuals. It was into CD45RA+ naive and CD45RA-negative memory subsets that the CD4+ cells were split. This clone was picked up a small number of times. The CDR3 has 14 residues. CDR1 is SGHTA and CDR2 is FQGTGA in the germline V gene. The V gene end was trimmed by 9 bases and the J gene end by 5 bases; junction bases not matched to a gene: 5. Profiled with immunoSEQ multiplex PCR; TCRdb holds only in-frame clones, not every one. The sample includes over a million clones, around three quarters of them seen just once.

The sample taken for sequencing was memory CD4+ T cells from PBMCs. As to subset: CD45RA-negative fraction. J is TRBJ1-6 and V is TRBV7-3, with TRBD1 matching 9 bases. The receptor's source is a man younger than 30 in good health. Some clones in this sample may be carry-over from other donors' samples. This CDR3 reads CASARDRDNSPLHF. The CDR3 DNA sequence: TGTGCCAGTGCCCGGGACAGGGATAATTCACCCCTCCACTTT.